This T cell receptor beta chain was identified in a study of cytomegalovirus exposure and HLA in healthy donors. Study as a whole: The roughly 120 validation repertoires, a later analysis reported, used the same platform as the 666 first-cohort repertoires. Overall study results and limits: A few CMV-associated chains were confirmed in vitro to be specific for CMV antigens. Accounts indicate the classifier identified cytomegalovirus status with strong specificity and sensitivity. In a later analysis, first-cohort TCR clusters were found to tend to co-occur in the approximately 120 validation repertoires.

The protocol was immunoSEQ multiplex PCR, while the TCRdb copy is restricted to in-frame clones and leaves out a portion. The data contain 220,000 or so clones, approximately 83% of them singletons. This clone was detected only once. Its specificity is not known. There are 17 residues in the CDR3. The germline CDR1 and CDR2 sequences are MNHEY and SMNVEV (reference sequence). With 2 bases clipped from V and 6 bases from J, the junction kept 12 bases outside the gene matches. The rearrangement uses TRBV27 and TRBJ2-1; 8 bases align to TRBD2. This sequence originates from a woman aged 25 to 45 in good health and CMV-seropositive. Source material: PBMCs. The CDR3 sequence is CASSLDLGTRGFNEQFF. The CDR3 region has the DNA TGTGCCAGCAGTTTAGATTTGGGGACTAGAGGGTTCAATGAGCAGTTCTTC.